Each of the 25 T cell receptor beta chains below was sequenced from the same sample in a study of spatial heterogeneity in lung cancer. Time point meaning: blood taken at disease recurrence. Tumor, nontumor lung or frozen PBMC supplied whole RNA, sequenced without sorting. Using its own MiXCR run on the 5' RACE reads, TCRdb lists one record per CDR3 protein. The sample consists of over 7,500 distinct CDR3 sequences, approximately 3.9% of them appearing once. The sample consisted of PBMCs, taken at recurrence. Receptors originate from a female donor with early-stage non-small cell lung cancer.

This clonotype was seen repeatedly, ten times or more. Since the library was made to target alpha chains, this beta chain is a stray read and its abundance is not meaningful. The rearrangement links TRBV7-2 to TRBJ2-3; D remains unclear. Germline CDR1 is SGHTA and CDR2 is FQGNSA. Trimming took off 5 bases at V and 3 bases at J, with 6 bases between the two ends. The CDR3 is 12 amino acids. DNA for the CDR3: TGTGCCAGCAGCCCCCGGACAGATACGCAGTATTTT. It yields the protein CASSPRTDTQYF.

Relative to its sample, this clonotype is medium-sized. The library was prepared for alpha chains; this beta chain is a stray read, so its frequency means little. The chain couples TRBV9 to TRBJ2-5; maybe TRBD2 (6 bases). Per germline, CDR1 SGDLS and CDR2 YYNGEE. The CDR3 is made up of 14 amino acids. V lost 4 bases and J lost 2, with 12 bases in between. The CDR3 sequence: CASSQAGRQETQYF. CDR3 nucleotides: TGTGCCAGCAGCCAGGCGGGGCGACAAGAGACCCAGTACTTC. Complete variable domain (other parts from reference TRBV9 and TRBJ2-5): DSGVTQTPKHLITATGQRVTLRCSPRSGDLSVYWYQQSLDQGLQFLIQYYNGEERAKGNILERFSAQQFPDLHSELNLSSLELGDSALYFCASSQAGRQETQYFGPGTRLLVL.

A remark on this clonotype: This beta chain appears as a stray read in a library generated for alpha chains; its size is not informative. This chain joins TRBV4-3 and TRBJ2-1; D unclear. The CDR3 has 11 amino acids. Trimming took 1 base from V and 9 from J, leaving 4 bases between them. Germline CDR1 is LGHNA and CDR2 is YSLEER. The CDR3 DNA sequence: TGCGCCAGCAGCCAAGCCGGTGAGCAGTTCTTC. This codes for CASSQAGEQFF.

This clonotype was seen more than once but under ten times. This beta chain slipped into a library made for alpha chains as a stray read, so its size is not meaningful. This rearrangement joins TRBV6-2 or TRBV6-3 to TRBJ2-5, with D tentatively TRBD2 (6 bases). CDR3 length: 15 residues. Germline lookup yields CDR1 MNHEY and CDR2 SVGEGT. Trimming shortened V by 7 bases and J by 5 bases, and 20 bases separated the two germline ends. CDR3 sequence (DNA): TGTGCCAGCACCTCCCCGGCAGGAGGGGTCGAGACCCAGTACTTC. Translation gives CASTSPAGGVETQYF.

This clonotype was recorded many times. This beta chain represents an off-target read in a library built for alpha chains; its size is of limited meaning. The chain links TRBV6-2 or TRBV6-3 to TRBJ2-7; 11 nucleotides line up with TRBD2. The CDR3 is 15 residues long. After removal of 5 bases from V and 5 bases from J, the junction contained 8 bases not matched to a gene. The germline V gene has CDR1 MNHEY and CDR2 SVGEGT. The CDR3 coding sequence is TGTGCCAGCAGTCCTCTAGCGGGGGGTTTCGACGAGCAGTACTTC. Translated: CASSPLAGGFDEQYF.

This clonotype showed up many times. It may be a read error: a sequence one base away is much more abundant. The library was designed around alpha chains, so this beta chain is a stray read whose abundance carries little weight. The rearrangement joins TRBV6-6 to TRBJ2-5, with D uncertain. Per the germline V gene, CDR1 is MNHNY and CDR2 is SVGAGI (reference sequence). Trimming cost V 0 bases and J 5 bases, with 7 bases left between them. The CDR3 length is 13 residues. The CDR3 loop reads CASSYSRAETQYF. Here the CDR3 DNA reads TGTGCCAGCAGTTACTCAAGGGCCGAGACCCAGTACTTC.

Note on this clonotype: Within a library made for alpha chains, this beta chain is off target, and its count is uninformative. This rearrangement joins TRBV20-1 to TRBJ1-6; a weak D match, TRBD1 (6 bases). V was pared by 3 bases and J by 7 bases, with 13 bases between. This CDR3 region has 14 residues. CDR1 and CDR2 (germline): DFQATT, SNEGSKA (reference sequence). The CDR3 protein is CSASDRLGNSPLHF. In nucleotides, the CDR3 is TGCAGTGCTAGCGACAGGTTGGGGAATTCACCCCTCCACTTT.

This clonotype is judged medium-sized. This beta chain is off target for a library built for alpha chains, so its abundance means little. The chain employs TRBV5-1 and TRBJ2-2; 7 bases map to TRBD1. Trimming at V came to 5 bases and at J to 8 bases, leaving 15 bases not matched to a gene. The V gene's germline CDR1 is SGHRS and CDR2 YFSETQ. CDR3 length: 16 residues. The CDR3 sequence: CASRRLADRAAGELFF. The CDR3 DNA reads TGCGCCAGCAGGCGTCTGGCCGACAGGGCGGCGGGGGAGCTGTTTTTT.

This clonotype was detected ten times or more. The limits of the CDR3 on the DNA are not certain, so only TCRdb's listed CDR3 is given. For a library built for alpha chains, this beta chain is a stray read; little rests on its size. The chain uses TRBV6-4 and TRBJ2-1; whether TRBD1, the table's D call, matches the DNA was not checked. Per germline, CDR1 MRHNA and CDR2 SNTAGT. The CDR3 spans 14 amino acids, including both terminal residues. This CDR3 reads CASSFGSAPHERFF.

At least ten counts were recorded for this clonotype. This beta chain lies outside the target of a library built for alpha chains; its clone size means little. The genes are TRBV7-2 and TRBJ2-1; D unclear. V lost 1 base and J 0 bases, leaving 1 base between the germline ends. CDR3 size: 13 residues. Germline CDR1 and CDR2: SGHTA and FQGNSA. This CDR3 reads CASSLGSYNEQFF. DNA of the CDR3: TGTGCCAGCAGCTTAGGCTCCTACAATGAGCAGTTCTTC.

By share of the sample, this clonotype is medium-sized (0.01 to 0.1%). This beta chain is an off-target read within a library intended for alpha chains, so its frequency means little. This chain links TRBV20-1 with TRBJ2-7, with no clear D. The V and J ends lost 3 bases and 4 bases respectively, with 19 bases between them. Germline values: CDR1 DFQATT, CDR2 SNEGSKA (reference sequence). CDR3 length: 15 residues. The CDR3 is CSARAARTPSYEQYF. In DNA form, the CDR3 reads TGCAGTGCTAGGGCCGCCCGGACGCCATCGTACGAGCAGTACTTC.

This clonotype has ten or more counts. This beta chain lies outside the target of a library built for alpha chains; its clone size means little. The chain combines TRBV12-3 or TRBV12-4 with TRBJ2-7; D may correspond to TRBD1 or TRBD2 (5 bases each). Trimming cost V 3 bases and J 6 bases, with 15 bases left between them. This CDR3 has 14 amino acids. This CDR3 reads CASSFGGIQGEQYF. Written as DNA, the CDR3 is TGTGCCAGCAGTTTTGGGGGAATCCAGGGCGAGCAGTACTTC.

This clonotype was seen repeatedly, ten times or more. This beta chain is off target for a library built for alpha chains, so its abundance means little. The chain employs TRBV28 and TRBJ1-6, with D unresolved. CDR1 is MDHEN and CDR2 is SYDVKM in the germline V gene. This CDR3 spans 13 amino acids. V dropped 4 bases and J dropped 14 bases, with 15 bases sitting between them. The CDR3, as DNA: TGTGCCAGCAGTTCACCCTCGACCTTCACCCTCCACTTT. Its protein is CASSSPSTFTLHF.

This clonotype was counted ten times or more. With the library built for alpha chains, this beta chain is off target and its frequency is not meaningful. The rearrangement links TRBV7-9 to TRBJ1-4; no clear D gene. The V gene lost 1 base and the J gene lost 0 bases, with 3 bases spanning the gap. The CDR3 length is 14 residues. CDR1 is SEHNR and CDR2 is FQNEAQ in the germline V gene (reference sequence). In DNA form, the CDR3 reads TGTGCCAGCAGCTTAGGGACAACTAATGAAAAACTGTTTTTT. Translated: CASSLGTTNEKLFF.

The table lists this clonotype with many counts. In a library made to pick up alpha chains, this beta chain is a stray read with a size that means little. The rearrangement uses TRBV6-5 and TRBJ1-2; D gene uncertain. The CDR3 is 13 amino acids. The germline gives CDR1 MNHEY, CDR2 SVGAGI. V was shortened by 4 bases and J by 0 bases, with 6 bases between the two germline ends. CDR3 sequence reads: CASSFVANYGYTF. Written as DNA, the CDR3 is TGTGCCAGCAGTTTTGTAGCTAACTATGGCTACACCTTC.

In the case of this clonotype: Within a library made for alpha chains, this beta chain is off target, and its count is uninformative. The rearrangement joins TRBV12-5 to TRBJ1-5; D gene uncertain. The ends were cut back, 5 bases at V and 0 bases at J, with 8 bases in the middle. This CDR3 comprises 14 residues. Germline V gene sequence: CDR1 LGHNT, CDR2 FRNRAP. CDR3 DNA: TGTGCTAGTGGTCGGGCAGGTAGCAATCAGCCCCAGCATTTT. Its translation: CASGRAGSNQPQHF.

This clonotype has a count of ten or more. A library made for alpha chains picked up this beta chain off target, so its size means little. The V gene is TRBV7-9, the J gene TRBJ1-5; 10 nucleotides match TRBD1. In germline, CDR1 is SEHNR, CDR2 FQNEAQ (reference sequence). Losses at the gene ends were 1 base for V and 3 bases for J; bases not matched to a gene: 3. This CDR3 comprises 16 residues. The CDR3: CASSLGGTGVNQPQHF. Written as DNA, the CDR3 is TGTGCCAGCAGCTTAGGTGGGACAGGGGTCAATCAGCCCCAGCATTTT.

This clonotype was observed many times. The library was prepared for alpha chains; this beta chain is a stray read, so its frequency means little. V and J are TRBV27 and TRBJ2-3, with D hard to call. Germline CDR1 is MNHEY and CDR2 is SMNVEV (reference sequence). V was trimmed by 3 bases and J by 3 bases, leaving 13 bases between them. The CDR3 consists of 15 residues. The CDR3 sequence: CASSFVVSGTDTQYF. CDR3 in DNA: TGTGCCAGCAGTTTCGTCGTGTCAGGTACAGATACGCAGTATTTT.

The sample holds many counts of this clonotype. Found in a library prepared for alpha chains, this beta chain is an off-target read, and its abundance has little meaning. The chain joins TRBV9 to TRBJ1-3; D is undetermined. Trimming pared 0 bases from V and 1 base from J, leaving 8 bases between. The CDR3 sequence is 15 residues long. From germline, CDR1 is SGDLS and CDR2 YYNGEE. The CDR3 DNA reads TGTGCCAGCAGCGTAGAGGCCGGGTCTGGAAACACCATATATTTT. This translates into CASSVEAGSGNTIYF.

This clonotype is classed as large. The library was designed around alpha chains, so this beta chain is a stray read whose abundance carries little weight. This rearrangement joins TRBV24-1 to TRBJ2-6; no firm D call. Per the germline V gene, CDR1 is KGHDR and CDR2 is SFDVKD. V was trimmed by 12 bases and J by 4 bases, leaving 18 bases between them. The CDR3 sequence is 15 residues long. The CDR3 DNA reads TGTGCCGCCTGCCCCTGGGCGCGAGGGGCCAACGTCCTGACTTTC. Protein: CAACPWARGANVLTF.

This clonotype was recorded many times. This beta chain slipped into a library made for alpha chains as a stray read, so its size is not meaningful. This chain joins TRBV6-5 and TRBJ2-3; TRBD2 agrees at 8 bases. The CDR3 sequence is 15 residues long. V lost 6 bases to trimming and J lost 0 bases; unmatched junction nucleotides: 5. Germline V gene data show CDR1 as MNHEY and CDR2 as SVGAGI. The CDR3 DNA reads as TGTGCCAGCAGAGGACTAGCTCCTAGCACAGATACGCAGTATTTT. Translation: CASRGLAPSTDTQYF.

This clonotype was recorded at least ten times. This beta chain came through as a stray read in a library set up for alpha chains, and its size says little. The chain links TRBV6-2 or TRBV6-3 to TRBJ1-1; 7 bases map to TRBD1. Germline V gene sequence: CDR1 MNHEY, CDR2 SVGEGT. Unmatched junction bases numbered 9, after V lost 1 base and J lost 7 bases. The CDR3 consists of 15 residues. CDR3 sequence reads: CASSYWGGGGGEAFF. In nucleotides, the CDR3 is TGTGCCAGCAGTTACTGGGGAGGGGGCGGTGGTGAAGCTTTCTTT.

This clonotype came up a few times. The library was prepared for alpha chains; this beta chain is a stray read, so its frequency means little. The chain combines TRBV6-2 or TRBV6-3 with TRBJ1-5; 7 bases are a match to TRBD1. Germline CDR1 and CDR2: MNHEY and SVGEGT. The V segment lost 3 bases and the J segment 5 bases; nucleotides outside the gene matches: 7. The CDR3 is made up of 15 amino acids. The chain's CDR3 is CASSYGGTAHQPQHF. CDR3 in DNA: TGTGCCAGCAGTTATGGGGGGACAGCCCATCAGCCCCAGCATTTT.

This clonotype was seen more than once but under ten times. This beta chain is an unintended read in a library built for alpha chains; its size means little. V usage is TRBV28 and J usage is TRBJ1-1, with D uncertain. The germline gives CDR1 MDHEN, CDR2 SYDVKM. The V and J ends lost 3 bases and 3 bases respectively, with 8 bases between them. This CDR3 comprises 13 residues. The CDR3 DNA reads as TGTGCCAGCAGTTTCGTCCCAGACACTGAAGCTTTCTTT. It specifies CASSFVPDTEAFF.

This clonotype appeared many times. Little can be read into the size of this beta chain, an off-target read in a library designed for alpha chains. The chain recombines TRBV2 with TRBJ2-7; D could derive from TRBD1 or TRBD2 (5 bases each). Trimming shortened V by 4 bases and J by 3 bases, and 13 bases separated the two germline ends. The CDR3 sequence is 14 residues long. The V gene's germline CDR1 is SNHLY and CDR2 FYNNEI. The CDR3, as DNA: TGTGCCAGCAGTGGGGACGGAAGGGGCTACGAGCAGTACTTC. Protein product: CASSGDGRGYEQYF.